Each of the 27 T cell receptor beta chains below was sequenced from the same sample in a study of control samples from healthy donors and cancer patients (TCRdb year 2020). Library preparation used the immunoSEQ multiplex PCR assay. This immuneACCESS table, as held by TCRdb, lists in-frame sequences with V and J called but not all clones. Of the missing ones, under half trace to an unresolved V gene in checked studies; the others have no known cause. Counted in this sample were 180,000 or so clones; about 93% of them appeared once. About 4% of the sample rests with the top ten. Specimen: blood. These receptor sequences come from a woman aged 60-75 years in good health.

This chain links TRBV24-1 with TRBJ2-3; possible D gene TRBD1, 5 bases. Germline lookup yields CDR1 KGHDR and CDR2 SFDVKD. The CDR3 is made up of 14 amino acids. Trimming left V 3 bases short and J 5 bases short, with 11 bases between. This CDR3 reads CATSDAVREDTQYF. CDR3 nucleotides: TGTGCCACCAGTGATGCTGTCAGGGAAGATACGCAGTATTTT.

V gene TRBV19 combines with J gene TRBJ1-1, with D unresolved. Trimming took 9 bases from V and 1 from J, leaving 15 bases between them. There are 14 residues in the CDR3. CDR1 is LNHDA and CDR2 is SQIVND in the germline V gene (reference sequence). In nucleotides, the CDR3 is TGTGCCAGCCAAAGGTCGAGACAGAACACTGAAGCTTTCTTT. It specifies CASQRSRQNTEAFF.

The chain uses TRBV7-2 and TRBJ1-2; D perhaps matches TRBD1 (6 bases). This CDR3 has 15 residues. V was shortened by 3 bases and J by 0 bases, with 11 bases between the two germline ends. Germline-derived CDR1 and CDR2 are SGHTA and FQGNSA. This CDR3 is CASSFAGHSNYGYTF. The DNA for the CDR3 is TGTGCCAGCAGCTTCGCGGGACACTCTAACTATGGCTACACCTTC.

This chain connects TRBV12-5 to TRBJ1-6, with 8 bases lining up with TRBD1. J gave up 7 bases and V 5 bases, and 7 bases lay outside the gene matches. Germline assignment: CDR1 LGHNT and CDR2 FRNRAP. CDR3 size: 15 residues. Here the CDR3 DNA reads TGTGCTAGTGGTCCCCCCGCAGGGGGCAATTCACCCCTCCACTTT. Translation gives CASGPPAGGNSPLHF.

This clone is categorized as medium-sized (0.01 to 0.1%). The chain couples TRBV4-3 to TRBJ2-3, with a weak D call TRBD2 (7 bases). The germline V gene has CDR1 LGHNA and CDR2 YSLEER. The CDR3 is 17 residues long. The V end lost 1 base, the J end lost 3 bases, and 17 bases lay between the germline ends. The CDR3 coding sequence is TGCGCCAGCAGCCAAGGCACAATAGGGGGGGCGACAGATACGCAGTATTTT. Translating it yields CASSQGTIGGATDTQYF.

This chain uses TRBV29-1 with TRBJ1-1; tentatively, D is TRBD1 (6 bases). CDR1 is SQVTM and CDR2 is ANQGSEA in the germline V gene. Trimming left V 6 bases short and J 3 bases short, with 17 bases between. This CDR3 has 14 residues. DNA for the CDR3: TGCAGCGTCGTCAACAGGGCCCAACACACTGAAGCTTTCTTT. Residues: CSVVNRAQHTEAFF.

This clone was counted between two and nine times. The CDR3 DNA reads TGTGCCAGTAGTATAGATGGCACCGCAGCTAACTATGGCTACACCTTC. It is translated as CASSIDGTAANYGYTF. This chain joins TRBV19 and TRBJ1-2; D not resolved. Germline V CDR1 and CDR2: LNHDA, SQIVND (reference sequence). V shed 0 bases and J shed 0 bases, with 11 bases lying between them. This CDR3 is built from 16 residues.

This chain connects TRBV7-3 to TRBJ2-2; the D is unclear. CDR1 is SGHTA, CDR2 FQGTGA, per germline. This CDR3 has 13 residues. V lost 2 bases, J lost 4 bases, and 5 bases lay in between. The CDR3 DNA is TGTGCCAGCAGCTTATCCGTCACCGGGGAGCTGTTTTTT. It encodes CASSLSVTGELFF.

The CDR3 here is CASSKDRNYGYTF. The CDR3 DNA sequence: TGTGCCAGCTCCAAGGACCGTAACTATGGCTACACCTTC. The chain couples TRBV18 to TRBJ1-2, with D unresolved. Germline V gene sequence: CDR1 KGHSH, CDR2 LQKENI. The V end lost 6 bases, the J end lost 1 base, and 9 bases lay between the germline ends. The CDR3 sequence is 13 residues long.

The chain recombines TRBV9 with TRBJ2-5; 9 bases map to TRBD2. Trimming took 0 bases from V and 5 from J; bases not matched to a gene: 5. Germline V gene sequence: CDR1 SGDLS, CDR2 YYNGEE. There are 15 residues in the CDR3. The CDR3 region has the DNA TGTGCCAGCAGCGTAGTTGGGACTAGCACCGAGACCCAGTACTTC. Protein sequence: CASSVVGTSTETQYF.

The V gene is TRBV4-1, the J gene TRBJ1-3; TRBD1 matches 9 bases. This CDR3 is built from 16 residues. V shed 4 bases, J shed 2 bases, and the junction held 6 bases outside the gene matches. CDR1 and CDR2 (germline): MGHRA, YSYEKL. CDR3 nucleotide sequence: TGCGCCAGCAGCCCACGAGGGACAGGGACTGGAAACACCATATATTTT. Translated, it gives CASSPRGTGTGNTIYF.

V is TRBV4-1 and J is TRBJ1-1; D unclear. This CDR3 is built from 13 residues. Germline V gene lookup returns CDR1 MGHRA and CDR2 YSYEKL. Trimming took 3 bases from V and 1 from J, leaving 6 bases between them. The DNA for the CDR3 is TGCGCCAGCAGCCACCGGAAGAACACTGAAGCTTTCTTT. Its translation is CASSHRKNTEAFF.

This clone was observed once. V gene TRBV29-1 combines with J gene TRBJ2-5, with D possibly TRBD2 on 6 matching bases. V gave up 7 bases and J gave up 3 bases, with 18 bases separating them. Looked up from germline, CDR1 is SQVTM and CDR2 is ANQGSEA. This CDR3 comprises 14 residues. In nucleotides, the CDR3 is TGCAGCGGTGGGGGAGGCTCGGTAAAAGAGACCCAGTACTTC. It yields the protein CSGGGGSVKETQYF. The whole variable domain, remainder taken from reference TRBV29-1 and TRBJ2-5, is SAVISQKPSRDICQRGTSLTIQCQVDSQVTMMFWYRQQPGQSLTLIATANQGSEATYESGFVIDKFPISRPNLTFSTLTVSNMSPEDSSIYLCSGGGGSVKETQYFGPGTRLLVL.

The CDR3 here is CASSPLVADTQYF. For the CDR3, the DNA is TGCGCCAGCAGCCCACTGGTTGCAGATACGCAGTATTTT. The chain has TRBV5-1 and TRBJ2-3, with D unresolved. In germline, CDR1 is SGHRS, CDR2 YFSETQ. Trimming took 4 bases from V and 4 from J, leaving 10 bases between them. The CDR3 totals 13 residues.

Regarding this clone: Other DNA sequences in the sample encode the same CDR3. V usage is TRBV5-1 and J usage is TRBJ2-3; the D call may be TRBD1 or TRBD2 (6 bases each). Trimming cost V 4 bases and J 2 bases, with 17 bases left between them. The CDR3 runs to 16 residues. CDR1 and CDR2 from the germline V gene are SGHRS and YFSETQ. The CDR3 loop is CASSNMGGGLTDTQYF. The CDR3 nucleotides are TGCGCCAGCAGCAATATGGGTGGGGGGCTCACAGATACGCAGTATTTT.

This clone was observed a few times. This chain links TRBV2 with TRBJ1-5; D is uncertain. Trimming removed 4 bases at V and 2 bases at J, with 15 bases between. This CDR3 spans 16 amino acids. Looked up from germline, CDR1 is SNHLY and CDR2 is FYNNEI. CDR3 sequence reads: CASSGGENRRNQPQHF. The DNA for the CDR3 is TGTGCCAGCAGTGGTGGGGAGAACCGTCGCAATCAGCCCCAGCATTTT. The full variable domain, its missing parts supplied by reference TRBV2 and TRBJ1-5, is EPEVTQTPSHQVTQMGQEVILRCVPISNHLYFYWYRQILGQKVEFLVSFYNNEISEKSEIFDDQFSVERPDGSNFTLKIRSTKLEDSAMYFCASSGGENRRNQPQHFGDGTRLSIL.

V and J are TRBV15 and TRBJ2-2, with 8 bases lining up with TRBD2. CDR1 and CDR2 from the germline V gene are LNHNV and YYDKDF (reference sequence). CDR3 length: 17 residues. V shed 1 base and J 1 base; nucleotides not matched to a gene: 5. CDR3 sequence: CATSRGGSGVNTGELFF. The CDR3 nucleotides are TGTGCCACCAGCAGAGGGGGTAGCGGGGTGAACACCGGGGAGCTGTTTTTT.

Note on this clone: Additional DNA sequences in this sample encode the identical CDR3. V and J are TRBV18 and TRBJ1-1, with TRBD1 matching 8 bases. The CDR3 has 14 amino acids. Germline CDR1 reads KGHSH; CDR2 reads LQKENI. V was clipped by 5 bases and J by 2 bases; unmatched bases: 4. The CDR3 spells CASSSGQGNTEAFF. DNA of the CDR3: TGTGCCAGCTCATCCGGACAGGGCAACACTGAAGCTTTCTTT.

The V gene is TRBV5-4, the J gene TRBJ2-5, with 9 bases identical to TRBD1. CDR1 is SGHNT and CDR2 is YYREEE in the germline V gene (reference sequence). This CDR3 spans 17 amino acids. The trim removed 4 bases at V and 5 bases at J, leaving 15 bases unmatched. In DNA form, the CDR3 reads TGTGCCAGCAGCGCGCGCCCCTTACAGGGGGCGTTTGAGACCCAGTACTTC. Translation gives CASSARPLQGAFETQYF.

DNA of the CDR3: TGTGCCAGTATCCAGACTAGCGGGGGGGAAGTAGATACGCAGTATTTT. Protein product: CASIQTSGGEVDTQYF. V usage is TRBV27 and J usage is TRBJ2-3; the match to TRBD2 covers 14 bases. The CDR3 contains 16 residues. Germline V CDR1 and CDR2: MNHEY, SMNVEV (reference sequence). Germline trimming cut 9 bases from V and 5 bases from J; bases unmatched to any gene: 10.

This chain connects TRBV2 to TRBJ1-2, with no clear D. CDR3 length: 15 residues. The germline CDR1 and CDR2 sequences are SNHLY and FYNNEI. Trimming cost V 4 bases and J 1 base, with 13 bases left between them. The CDR3 reads CASSGGMPNNYGYTF. In nucleotides, the CDR3 is TGTGCCAGCAGTGGAGGGATGCCGAATAACTATGGCTACACCTTC. Full variable domain (missing parts from reference TRBV2 and TRBJ1-2): EPEVTQTPSHQVTQMGQEVILRCVPISNHLYFYWYRQILGQKVEFLVSFYNNEISEKSEIFDDQFSVERPDGSNFTLKIRSTKLEDSAMYFCASSGGMPNNYGYTFGSGTRLTVV.

V usage is TRBV27 and J usage is TRBJ2-2; 7 positions match TRBD2. The V gene end was trimmed by 3 bases and the J gene end by 3 bases; junction bases not matched to a gene: 4. Germline V gene sequence: CDR1 MNHEY, CDR2 SMNVEV (reference sequence). This CDR3 region has 15 residues. The CDR3 DNA reads as TGTGCCAGCAGTTTGCGACGGGGGGACACCGGGGAGCTGTTTTTT. It specifies CASSLRRGDTGELFF.

CDR3 bases: TGTGCCAGCAGCGCCGGGACAGGGCCCTACGAGCAGTACTTC. Translated: CASSAGTGPYEQYF. The chain uses TRBV9 and TRBJ2-7; the match to TRBD1 covers 9 bases. Germline CDR1 is SGDLS and CDR2 is YYNGEE. The CDR3 covers 14 residues. After removal of 3 bases from V and 2 bases from J, the junction contained 3 bases not matched to a gene.

V and J are TRBV9 and TRBJ1-6; D unclear. The CDR3 loop spans 18 amino acids. The germline V gene encodes CDR1 SGDLS and CDR2 YYNGEE. V shed 1 base and J shed 0 bases, with 14 bases lying between them. This CDR3 reads CASSVTPLRSSYNSPLHF. CDR3 nucleotide sequence: TGTGCCAGCAGCGTAACCCCCTTAAGGAGCTCCTATAATTCACCCCTCCACTTT. Variable domain in full (rest from reference TRBV9 and TRBJ1-6): DSGVTQTPKHLITATGQRVTLRCSPRSGDLSVYWYQQSLDQGLQFLIQYYNGEERAKGNILERFSAQQFPDLHSELNLSSLELGDSALYFCASSVTPLRSSYNSPLHFGNGTRLTVT.

The chain uses TRBV6-2 or TRBV6-3 and TRBJ1-3; D call uncertain. Per the germline V gene, CDR1 is MNHEY and CDR2 is SVGEGT. The CDR3 consists of 16 residues. Trimming took off 6 bases at V and 0 bases at J, with 15 bases between the two ends. The CDR3 reads CASSPGEASSGNTIYF. CDR3 in DNA: TGTGCCAGCAGCCCTGGGGAGGCGAGCTCTGGAAACACCATATATTTT.

The rearrangement joins TRBV6-5 to TRBJ2-1, with 12 bases aligning to TRBD2. V trimming: 4 bases; J trimming: 10 bases; junction bases outside the gene matches: 8. This CDR3 spans 15 amino acids. Germline CDR1 reads MNHEY; CDR2 reads SVGAGI. The CDR3 here is CASSWGLAGRTEQFF. The CDR3, as DNA: TGTGCCAGCAGTTGGGGACTAGCGGGCCGCACCGAGCAGTTCTTC.

The chain has TRBV7-9 and TRBJ2-7; possibly TRBD1 for D (6 bases). V lost 8 bases and J 3 bases, leaving 17 bases between the germline ends. Germline V gene lookup returns CDR1 SEHNR and CDR2 FQNEAQ (reference sequence). This CDR3 region has 14 residues. The CDR3 loop is CASGQQGGDYEQYF. CDR3 nucleotide sequence: TGTGCCAGCGGTCAACAGGGTGGAGACTACGAGCAGTACTTC.